The entry below describes one TCR beta chain. What it binds is unknown. This CDR3 has 15 amino acids. The V gene lost 4 bases and the J gene lost 0 bases, with 10 bases spanning the gap. The germline V gene has CDR1 MNHEY and CDR2 SMNVEV (reference sequence). The study pooled second doses at about 4 or about 12 weeks. The sample belongs to a study of T cell responses to AZD1222 COVID-19 vaccine. Study-wide results and limits: Across spike, vaccine-associated CD4 TCRs were found, dominant at 160-218 and 743-854. Clonal diversity was possibly underestimated; the donors were predominantly white British and more often female.

TCRdb's table, derived via immunoSEQ multiplex PCR, lists solely in-frame clones and lacks some. The sample contains around 150,000 clones, roughly 93% of which appear only once. The sequencing here drew on peripheral blood, taken 28 days after the second AZD1222 dose. V usage is TRBV27 and J usage is TRBJ2-1; D is perhaps TRBD1 (6 bases). This receptor was obtained from an adult who received the AZD1222 COVID-19 vaccine. The DNA for the CDR3 is TGTGCCAGCAGTTCAAGGGGGAGCTCCTACAATGAGCAGTTCTTC. Translation: CASSSRGSSYNEQFF.